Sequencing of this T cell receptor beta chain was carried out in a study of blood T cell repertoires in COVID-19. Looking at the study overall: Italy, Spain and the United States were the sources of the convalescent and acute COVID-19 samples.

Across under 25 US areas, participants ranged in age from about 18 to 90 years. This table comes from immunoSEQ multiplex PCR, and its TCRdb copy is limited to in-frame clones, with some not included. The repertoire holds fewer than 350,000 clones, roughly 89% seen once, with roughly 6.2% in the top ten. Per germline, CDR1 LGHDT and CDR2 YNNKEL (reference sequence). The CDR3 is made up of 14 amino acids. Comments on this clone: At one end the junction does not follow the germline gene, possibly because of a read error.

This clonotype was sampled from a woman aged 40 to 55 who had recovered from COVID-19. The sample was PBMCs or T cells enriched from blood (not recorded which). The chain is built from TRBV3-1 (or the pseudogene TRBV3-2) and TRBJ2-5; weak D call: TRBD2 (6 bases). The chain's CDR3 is CASTQSGFSETQYF. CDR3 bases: TGTGCCAGCACCCAAAGCGGGTTTTCGGAGACCCAGTACTTC.